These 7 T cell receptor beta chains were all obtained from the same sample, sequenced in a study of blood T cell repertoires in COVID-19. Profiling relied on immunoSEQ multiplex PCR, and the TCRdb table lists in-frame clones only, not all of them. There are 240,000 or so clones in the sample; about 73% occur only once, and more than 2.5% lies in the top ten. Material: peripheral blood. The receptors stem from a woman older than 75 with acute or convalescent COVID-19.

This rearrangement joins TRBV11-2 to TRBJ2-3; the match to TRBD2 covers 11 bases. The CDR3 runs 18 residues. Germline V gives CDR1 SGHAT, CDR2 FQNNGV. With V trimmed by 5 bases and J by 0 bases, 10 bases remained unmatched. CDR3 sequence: CASSKRGRLAGSTDTQYF. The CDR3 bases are TGTGCCAGCAGCAAAAGGGGTCGACTAGCGGGAAGCACAGATACGCAGTATTTT.

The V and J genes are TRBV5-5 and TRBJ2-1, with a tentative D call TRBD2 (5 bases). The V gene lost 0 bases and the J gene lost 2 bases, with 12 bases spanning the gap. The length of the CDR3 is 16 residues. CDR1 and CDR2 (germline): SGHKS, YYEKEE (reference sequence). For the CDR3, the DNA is TGTGCCAGCAGCTTGGGAGGTGAAGCGGCCTACAATGAGCAGTTCTTC. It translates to CASSLGGEAAYNEQFF.

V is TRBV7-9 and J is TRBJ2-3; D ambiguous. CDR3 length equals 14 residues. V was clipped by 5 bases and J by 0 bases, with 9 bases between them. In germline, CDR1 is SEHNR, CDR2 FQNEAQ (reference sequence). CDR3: CASSPLVSTDTQYF. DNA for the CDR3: TGTGCCAGCAGCCCCCTAGTGAGCACAGATACGCAGTATTTT.

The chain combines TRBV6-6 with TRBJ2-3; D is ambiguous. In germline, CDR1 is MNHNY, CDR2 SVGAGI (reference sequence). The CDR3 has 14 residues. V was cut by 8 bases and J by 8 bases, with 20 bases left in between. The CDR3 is CASGMGPKSATQYF. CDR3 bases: TGTGCCAGCGGCATGGGTCCTAAAAGCGCTACGCAGTATTTT.

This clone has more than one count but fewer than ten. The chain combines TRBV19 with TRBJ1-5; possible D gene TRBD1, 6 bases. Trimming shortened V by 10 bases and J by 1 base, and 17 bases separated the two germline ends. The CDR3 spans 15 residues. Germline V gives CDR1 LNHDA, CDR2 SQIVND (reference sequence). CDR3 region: CATNRDLNSNQPQHF. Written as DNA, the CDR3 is TGTGCCACAAACAGGGATTTGAACAGCAATCAGCCCCAGCATTTT.

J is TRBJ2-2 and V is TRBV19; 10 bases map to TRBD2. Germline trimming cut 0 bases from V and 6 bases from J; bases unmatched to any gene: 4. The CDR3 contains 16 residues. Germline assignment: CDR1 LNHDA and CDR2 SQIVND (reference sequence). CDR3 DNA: TGTGCCAGTAGTATAGATTCTAGCGGGAGTTCCGGGGAGCTGTTTTTT. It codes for CASSIDSSGSSGELFF. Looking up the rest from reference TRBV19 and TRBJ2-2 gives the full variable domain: DGGITQSPKYLFRKEGQNVTLSCEQNLNHDAMYWYRQDPGQGLRLIYYSQIVNDFQKGDIAEGYSVSREKKESFPLTVTSAQKNPTAFYLCASSIDSSGSSGELFFGEGSRLTVL.

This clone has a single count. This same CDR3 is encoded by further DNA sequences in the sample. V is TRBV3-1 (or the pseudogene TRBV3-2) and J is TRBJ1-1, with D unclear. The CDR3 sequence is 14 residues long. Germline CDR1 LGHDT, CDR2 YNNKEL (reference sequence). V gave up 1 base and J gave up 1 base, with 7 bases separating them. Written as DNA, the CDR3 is TGTGCCAGCAGCCAAGTAGGAGGGAACACTGAAGCTTTCTTT. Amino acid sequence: CASSQVGGNTEAFF.